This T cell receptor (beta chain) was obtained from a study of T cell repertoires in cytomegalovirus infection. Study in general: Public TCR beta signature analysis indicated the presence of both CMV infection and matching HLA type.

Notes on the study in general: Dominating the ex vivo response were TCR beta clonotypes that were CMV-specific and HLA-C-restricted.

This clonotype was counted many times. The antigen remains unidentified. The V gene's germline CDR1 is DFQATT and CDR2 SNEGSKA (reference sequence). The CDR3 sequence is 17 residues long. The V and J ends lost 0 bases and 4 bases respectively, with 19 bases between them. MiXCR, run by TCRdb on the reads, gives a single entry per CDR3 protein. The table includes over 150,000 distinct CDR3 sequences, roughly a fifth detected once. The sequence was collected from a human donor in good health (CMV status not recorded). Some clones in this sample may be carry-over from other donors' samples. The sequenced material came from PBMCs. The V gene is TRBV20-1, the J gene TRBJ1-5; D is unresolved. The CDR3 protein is CSARDIKAAGVNQPQHF. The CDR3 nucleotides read TGCAGTGCTAGAGATATAAAGGCGGCAGGAGTAAATCAGCCCCAGCATTTT.